The rows below give T cell receptor beta chains drawn from one sample of a study of blood T cell repertoires in COVID-19. Libraries were prepared by immunoSEQ multiplex PCR; TCRdb keeps only in-frame clonotypes and omits some of them. The data contain approximately 28,000 clones, 88% of them singletons. The source material was peripheral blood. Receptors originate from a human donor in a cohort sampled during active COVID-19. Each CDR3 is given with its conserved first and last residue. Each record gives: J gene, D gene, V gene, clone size, CDR3 protein, CDR3 DNA. D genes are given only for firm matches. Rows give clone size only sometimes, using once, few, many, or a class for an expanded clone.

>TRBJ1-2|TRBD1|TRBV5-6|.
CASSLADRERGYTF
TGTGCCAGCAGCTTGGCTGACAGGGAACGGGGCTACACCTTC
>TRBJ2-7|.|TRBV9|.
CASSPDQGPSYEQYF
TGTGCCAGCAGCCCAGACCAGGGCCCCTCCTACGAGCAGTACTTC
>TRBJ2-2|TRBD2|TRBV5-1|.
CASSPTSGKNTGELFF
TGCGCCAGCAGCCCAACTAGCGGGAAGAACACCGGGGAGCTGTTTTTT
>TRBJ2-5|.|TRBV5-4|.
CASSLGGPGGETQYF
TGTGCCAGCAGCTTGGGGGGGCCGGGGGGAGAGACCCAGTACTTC
>TRBJ2-5|.|TRBV5-1|.
CASSLAAGAELETQYF
TGCGCCAGCAGCTTGGCCGCAGGGGCAGAATTGGAGACCCAGTACTTC
>TRBJ2-7|.|TRBV25-1|.
CASSEYHSYEQYF
TGTGCCAGCAGTGAATATCACTCCTACGAGCAGTACTTC
>TRBJ2-1|TRBD2|TRBV5-6|.
CASSLLAENEQFF
TGTGCCAGCAGCTTGCTAGCGGAGAATGAGCAGTTCTTC
>TRBJ2-7|TRBD1|TRBV11-3|.
CASILRPRTGGPYEQYF
TGTGCCAGCATCCTGCGCCCTCGGACAGGGGGCCCCTACGAGCAGTACTTC
>TRBJ1-1|.|TRBV9|.
CASSVGLFQGNTEAFF
TGTGCCAGCAGCGTAGGACTCTTCCAGGGGAACACTGAAGCTTTCTTT
>TRBJ1-5|.|TRBV19|few
CASRVRGLGNQPQHF
TGTGCCAGTAGGGTGCGGGGGTTGGGCAATCAGCCCCAGCATTTT
>TRBJ2-3|.|TRBV7-6|.
CASSLVVSRSTDTQYF
TGTGCCAGCAGCTTAGTGGTCTCGCGGTCCACAGATACGCAGTATTTT
>TRBJ1-2|TRBD1|TRBV7-2|.
CASSSGPRQGAGGYTF
TGTGCCAGCAGCTCGGGCCCTCGACAGGGGGCAGGCGGCTACACCTTC
>TRBJ1-2|TRBD1|TRBV4-1|.
CASSQDPGGTGGDGYTF
TGCGCCAGCAGCCAAGATCCGGGAGGGACAGGGGGCGATGGCTACACCTTC
>TRBJ1-2|.|TRBV3-1/TRBV3-2|.
CASSQDLPVGGIYGYTF
TGTGCCAGCAGCCAAGACCTACCCGTGGGGGGAATATATGGCTACACCTTC
>TRBJ1-3|TRBD1|TRBV28|.
CASSTPTGGTGNTIYF
TGTGCCAGCAGTACCCCGACAGGGGGCACTGGAAACACCATATATTTT
>TRBJ1-2|.|TRBV9|.
CASSVRAVMDYGYTF
TGTGCCAGCAGCGTAAGAGCGGTGATGGACTATGGCTACACCTTC
>TRBJ2-2|TRBD1|TRBV9|.
CASSGDTGQTTGELFF
TGTGCCAGCAGCGGGGACACGGGACAGACCACCGGGGAGCTGTTTTTT
>TRBJ2-7|.|TRBV9|.
CASSVQGHSYEQYF
TGTGCCAGCAGCGTCCAGGGCCACTCCTACGAGCAGTACTTC
>TRBJ2-7|.|TRBV20-1|.
CSASSFSGDEQYF
TGCAGTGCTAGTTCCTTTTCCGGGGACGAGCAGTACTTC
>TRBJ2-1|.|TRBV5-1|.
CASSLEGRVTYNEQFF
TGCGCCAGCAGCTTGGAGGGGCGCGTAACCTACAATGAGCAGTTCTTC
>TRBJ2-7|TRBD2|TRBV7-2|.
CASSSRTSGVTYEQYF
TGTGCCAGCAGCTCTAGGACTAGCGGGGTTACCTACGAGCAGTACTTC
>TRBJ1-2|.|TRBV5-5|few
CASSTGPTVYYGYTF
TGTGCCAGCAGCACCGGTCCGACAGTTTACTATGGCTACACCTTC
>TRBJ2-5|TRBD2|TRBV7-6|.
CASSHPPAGGPHGETQYF
TGTGCCAGCAGCCACCCTCCAGCGGGGGGCCCCCACGGGGAGACCCAGTACTTC
>TRBJ2-1|.|TRBV13|.
CASSLGGRGLYNEQFF
TGTGCCAGCAGCTTAGGGGGGCGGGGTCTGTACAATGAGCAGTTCTTC
>TRBJ1-1|.|TRBV3-1/TRBV3-2|.
CASSQEGGVRTEAFF
TGTGCCAGCAGCCAAGAAGGGGGGGTTCGGACTGAAGCTTTCTTT
>TRBJ1-2|.|TRBV4-3|.
CASSQELGGYTF
TGCGCCAGCAGCCAAGAATTGGGCGGCTACACCTTC
>TRBJ1-5|.|TRBV7-5|.
CAPMGDRGWNQPQHF
TGTGCCCCTATGGGGGACAGGGGATGGAATCAGCCCCAGCATTTT
>TRBJ2-7|TRBD2|TRBV2|.
CASTAGGLDEQYF
TGTGCCAGCACCGCGGGGGGTCTAGACGAGCAGTACTTC
>TRBJ1-5|.|TRBV28|.
CASSFLTNSNQPQHF
TGTGCCAGCAGTTTTTTGACAAATAGCAATCAGCCCCAGCATTTT
>TRBJ2-5|TRBD2|TRBV7-9|.
CASSPKLAGGLETQYF
TGTGCCAGCAGCCCGAAACTAGCGGGGGGACTAGAGACCCAGTACTTC
>TRBJ1-2|TRBD1|TRBV4-3|few
CASSQDQAGGHYGYTF
TGCGCCAGCAGCCAAGATCAGGCAGGGGGGCACTATGGCTACACCTTC
>TRBJ2-5|.|TRBV6-4|.
CASSDSRSEETQYF
TGTGCCAGCAGTGACTCCCGCAGCGAAGAGACCCAGTACTTC
>TRBJ2-3|TRBD2|TRBV4-1|.
CASTGGGYRTDTQYF
TGCGCCAGCACGGGCGGGGGGTACCGCACAGATACGCAGTATTTT
>TRBJ2-4|.|TRBV6-5|.
CASSYLGGLAKNIQYF
TGTGCCAGCAGTTATTTGGGGGGTCTAGCCAAAAACATTCAGTACTTC
>TRBJ2-1|TRBD1|TRBV5-8|.
CASSSRQGVYNEQFF
TGTGCCAGCAGCTCCCGACAGGGCGTCTACAATGAGCAGTTCTTC
>TRBJ1-2|.|TRBV19|once
CASSMRTGSDGYTF
TGTGCCAGTAGTATGAGAACAGGGAGCGATGGCTACACCTTC
>TRBJ2-2|TRBD1|TRBV19|.
CASSIDRGQGNTGELFF
TGTGCCAGTAGTATAGATAGGGGACAGGGGAACACCGGGGAGCTGTTTTTT
>TRBJ2-5|TRBD2|TRBV7-2|.
CASSPFPRGAGGETQYF
TGTGCCAGCAGCCCCTTCCCGCGGGGGGCAGGTGGGGAGACCCAGTACTTC
>TRBJ1-3|.|TRBV5-6|.
CASSARGGTGNTIYF
TGTGCCAGCAGCGCCCGGGGAGGGACTGGAAACACCATATATTTT
>TRBJ1-2|.|TRBV12-3/TRBV12-4|.
CASSFGLNYGYTF
TGTGCCAGCAGTTTTGGCTTGAACTATGGCTACACCTTC
>TRBJ1-2|.|TRBV7-9|.
CASSPSRQSDYTF
TGTGCCAGCAGCCCATCGCGACAGTCTGACTACACCTTC
>TRBJ2-5|.|TRBV24-1|.
CATSARDTGRAETQYF
TGTGCCACCAGTGCCCGGGACACCGGTCGGGCAGAGACCCAGTACTTC
>TRBJ1-1|.|TRBV4-1|.
CASSHLGENTEAFF
TGCGCCAGCAGCCATCTAGGGGAGAACACTGAAGCTTTCTTT
>TRBJ2-5|.|TRBV29-1|.
CSADGLGGETQYF
TGCAGCGCCGACGGATTGGGCGGGGAGACCCAGTACTTC
>TRBJ2-1|.|TRBV4-2|once
CASSQASGGNEQFF
TGTGCCAGCAGCCAGGCCTCCGGAGGGAATGAGCAGTTCTTC
>TRBJ1-5|.|TRBV7-9|few
CASGQWDQPQHF
TGTGCCAGCGGACAGTGGGACCAGCCCCAGCATTTT
>TRBJ2-7|TRBD1|TRBV7-9|.
CASSRRDSSYEQYF
TGTGCCAGCAGCCGCCGGGACAGTTCCTACGAGCAGTACTTC
>TRBJ2-1|TRBD2|TRBV7-6|.
CASSPSGGVMNEQFF
TGTGCCAGCAGCCCCAGCGGGGGGGTTATGAATGAGCAGTTCTTC
>TRBJ1-1|.|TRBV12-3/TRBV12-4|.
CASSFGMNTEAFF
TGTGCCAGCAGTTTTGGCATGAACACTGAAGCTTTCTTT
>TRBJ1-4|.|TRBV21-1|.
CASKRAGEEEKLFF
TGTGCCAGCAAAAGGGCGGGGGAAGAGGAAAAACTGTTTTTT
>TRBJ1-4|.|TRBV9|.
CASSAGGSTNEKLFF
TGTGCCAGCAGCGCGGGGGGCTCAACTAATGAAAAACTGTTTTTT